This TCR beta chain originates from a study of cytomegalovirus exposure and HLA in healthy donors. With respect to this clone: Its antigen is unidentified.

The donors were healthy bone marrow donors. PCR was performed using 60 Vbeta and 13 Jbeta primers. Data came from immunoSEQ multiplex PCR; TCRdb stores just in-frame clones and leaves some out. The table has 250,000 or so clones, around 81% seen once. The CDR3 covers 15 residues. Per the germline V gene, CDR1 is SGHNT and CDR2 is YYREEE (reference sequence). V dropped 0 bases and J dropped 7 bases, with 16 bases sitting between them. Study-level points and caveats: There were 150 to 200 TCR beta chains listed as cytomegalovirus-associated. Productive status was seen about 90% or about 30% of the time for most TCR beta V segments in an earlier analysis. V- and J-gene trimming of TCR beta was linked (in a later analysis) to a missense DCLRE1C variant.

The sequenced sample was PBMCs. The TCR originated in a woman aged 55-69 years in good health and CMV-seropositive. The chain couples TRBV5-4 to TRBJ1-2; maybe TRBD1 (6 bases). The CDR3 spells CASSLGTEEISGYTF. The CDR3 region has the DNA TGTGCCAGCAGCTTGGGGACAGAAGAGATTTCTGGCTACACCTTC.